This T cell receptor beta chain derives from a study of long-term antiretroviral therapy in people with HIV. Version v3.0 of the immunoSEQ assay ran at survey level. The data were produced by immunoSEQ multiplex PCR, yet TCRdb's version contains in-frame clones alone and is incomplete. Of around 23,000 clones detected, about 80% appear once; the ten largest clones hold 5%. The V and J ends lost 1 base and 4 bases respectively, with 12 bases between them. This CDR3 is 15 amino acids long. Germline CDR1 reads SGHKS; CDR2 reads YYEKEE (reference sequence). Cryopreserved PBMC numbered roughly 1-10 million per sample before DNA extraction.

The chain is built from TRBV5-5 and TRBJ2-1; no reliable D call. Here the sequenced sample was unsorted PBMCs, taken 0.3 years after starting antiretroviral therapy. The sequence was obtained from a man in his fifties or sixties with HIV. Written as DNA, the CDR3 is TGTGCCAGCAGCTTGAGTGGCGGCAGTTACAATGAGCAGTTCTTC. Protein product: CASSLSGGSYNEQFF.